The next 9 T cell receptor beta chains were all read from a single sample in a study of technical replicates of blood from a handful of donors. The data were produced by immunoSEQ multiplex PCR, yet TCRdb's version contains in-frame clones alone and is incomplete. The repertoire holds roughly 15,000 clones, 84% seen once, with 11% in the top ten. Sample: PBMCs. These receptors were collected from a human donor in good health.

The chain links TRBV7-9 to TRBJ2-5; 8 bases are shared with TRBD1. Germline V lookup: CDR1 SEHNR, CDR2 FQNEAQ (reference sequence). CDR3 length equals 15 residues. V dropped 3 bases and J dropped 7; count of bases not matched to a gene: 10. The CDR3 loop reads CASSLVQGATGTQYF. The CDR3 DNA is TGTGCCAGCAGCTTGGTCCAGGGGGCCACCGGGACCCAGTACTTC.

This chain joins TRBV5-1 and TRBJ2-3; 10 bases fit TRBD2. The CDR3 covers 14 residues. Germline lookup yields CDR1 SGHRS and CDR2 YFSETQ. Unmatched junction bases numbered 3, after V lost 2 bases and J lost 6 bases. CDR3 nucleotides: TGCGCCAGCAGCTTACTAGCGGGACAGGATACGCAGTATTTT. Amino acid sequence: CASSLLAGQDTQYF.

This chain uses TRBV7-2 with TRBJ1-2; 7 bases line up with TRBD1. The germline V gene encodes CDR1 SGHTA and CDR2 FQGNSA. Trimming at V came to 5 bases and at J to 4 bases, leaving 7 bases not matched to a gene. This CDR3 comprises 14 residues. The CDR3 bases are TGTGCCAGCAGCGCCCTGCAGGGGGGCTATGGCTACACCTTC. This sequence encodes CASSALQGGYGYTF.

V usage is TRBV19 and J usage is TRBJ2-7, with D unresolved. The CDR3 runs to 13 residues. Looked up from germline, CDR1 is LNHDA and CDR2 is SQIVND (reference sequence). The ends were cut back, 0 bases at V and 3 bases at J, with 6 bases in the middle. CDR3 amino acids: CASSIDLYYEQYF. Here the CDR3 DNA reads TGTGCCAGTAGTATAGACTTGTACTACGAGCAGTACTTC. Variable domain in full (rest from reference TRBV19 and TRBJ2-7): DGGITQSPKYLFRKEGQNVTLSCEQNLNHDAMYWYRQDPGQGLRLIYYSQIVNDFQKGDIAEGYSVSREKKESFPLTVTSAQKNPTAFYLCASSIDLYYEQYFGPGTRLTVT.

This clone has only one observation. The CDR3 loop is CASSPAEETQYF. The CDR3 region has the DNA TGTGCCAGCTCACCAGCGGAAGAGACCCAGTACTTC. The chain couples TRBV18 to TRBJ2-5; D call uncertain. CDR3 length: 12 amino acids. In germline, CDR1 is KGHSH, CDR2 LQKENI. Trimming left V 2 bases short and J 3 bases short, with 4 bases between.

The chain uses TRBV14 and TRBJ2-7, with a possible D match to TRBD2 (5 bases). The CDR3 covers 14 residues. Germline lookup yields CDR1 SGHDN and CDR2 FVKESK. The germline V and J ends were trimmed by 0 bases and 3 bases, with 9 bases remaining between them. The CDR3: CASSQEVLGYEQYF. CDR3 DNA: TGTGCCAGCAGCCAAGAGGTACTAGGCTACGAGCAGTACTTC.

The chain carries TRBV30 and TRBJ1-4; D may be TRBD1 (6 bases). V lost 3 bases and J lost 6, with 11 bases in between. The CDR3 sequence is 13 residues long. The germline CDR1 and CDR2 sequences are GTSNPN and SVGIG (reference sequence). CDR3 region: CAWRIQGDEKLFF. The CDR3 DNA reads TGTGCCTGGAGAATACAGGGTGATGAAAAACTGTTTTTT.

The chain links TRBV6-4 to TRBJ2-1, with 12 bases lining up with TRBD2. This CDR3 region has 16 residues. Germline V gene sequence: CDR1 MRHNA, CDR2 SNTAGT. Trimming took 8 bases from V and 6 from J; bases not matched to a gene: 11. The CDR3 loop is CASRRLAGEGGNEQFF. The DNA of the CDR3 is TGTGCCAGCCGAAGACTAGCGGGAGAGGGGGGCAATGAGCAGTTCTTC.

The chain links TRBV5-1 to TRBJ2-1, with 10 bases matching TRBD1. This CDR3 has 15 amino acids. V trimming: 2 bases; J trimming: 8 bases; junction bases outside the gene matches: 7. CDR1 is SGHRS, CDR2 YFSETQ, per germline. The CDR3 DNA reads TGCGCCAGCAGCTTAGGACAGGGGGTGAGGGATGAGCAGTTCTTC. This gives the protein CASSLGQGVRDEQFF.